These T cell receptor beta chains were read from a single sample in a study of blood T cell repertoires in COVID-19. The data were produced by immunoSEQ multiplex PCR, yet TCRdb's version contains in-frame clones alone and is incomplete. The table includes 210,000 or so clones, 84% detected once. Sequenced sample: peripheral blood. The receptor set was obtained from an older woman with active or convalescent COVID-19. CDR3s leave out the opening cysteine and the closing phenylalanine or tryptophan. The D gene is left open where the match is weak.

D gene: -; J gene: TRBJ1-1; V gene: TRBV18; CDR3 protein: ASSPQGATRNTEAF
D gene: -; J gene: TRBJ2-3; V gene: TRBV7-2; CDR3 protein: ASSHNFVGGTDTQY
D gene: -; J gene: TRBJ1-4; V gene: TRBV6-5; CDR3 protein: ASSYSDFGQREKLF
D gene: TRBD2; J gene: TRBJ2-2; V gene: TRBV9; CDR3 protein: ASSALAGEGTGELF
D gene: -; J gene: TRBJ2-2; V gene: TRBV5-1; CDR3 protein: ASMGGSANTGELF
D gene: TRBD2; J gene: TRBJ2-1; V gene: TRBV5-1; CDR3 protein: ASSLGGLTGDEQF
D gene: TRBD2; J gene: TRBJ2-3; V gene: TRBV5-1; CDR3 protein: ASSLEREGRDTQY
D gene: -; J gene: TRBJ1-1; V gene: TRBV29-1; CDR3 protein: SVDTGSYPEAF
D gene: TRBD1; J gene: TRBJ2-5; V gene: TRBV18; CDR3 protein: ASSRTGDQETQY
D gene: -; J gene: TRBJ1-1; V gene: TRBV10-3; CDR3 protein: AISEGPSNTEAF
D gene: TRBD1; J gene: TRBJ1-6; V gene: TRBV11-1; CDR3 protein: ASSLARNRGNSPLH
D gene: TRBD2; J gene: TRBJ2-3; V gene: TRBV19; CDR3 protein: ASSPAGREGPLKTQY
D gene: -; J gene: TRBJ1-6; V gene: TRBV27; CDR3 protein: ASSLHLLSNAGYSPLH
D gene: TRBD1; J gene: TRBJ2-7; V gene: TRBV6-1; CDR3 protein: ASSEADRGHYEQY
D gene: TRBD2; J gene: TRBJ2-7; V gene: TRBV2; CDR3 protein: ASSGSRLAGGSYEQY
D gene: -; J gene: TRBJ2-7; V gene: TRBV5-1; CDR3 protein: ASSSSGVTGGEQY
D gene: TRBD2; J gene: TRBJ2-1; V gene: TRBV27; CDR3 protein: ASSAGLAGDNEQF
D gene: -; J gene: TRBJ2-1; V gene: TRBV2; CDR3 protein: ASRWGDNEQF
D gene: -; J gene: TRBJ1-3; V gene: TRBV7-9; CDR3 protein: ASSLTSSGNTIY
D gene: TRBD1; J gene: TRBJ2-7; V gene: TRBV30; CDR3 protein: AWSVPPGQGLYEQY
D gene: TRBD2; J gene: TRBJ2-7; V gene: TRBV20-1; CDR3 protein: SASASGGHYEQY
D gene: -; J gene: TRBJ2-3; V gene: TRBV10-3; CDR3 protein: AISESGQDTDTQY
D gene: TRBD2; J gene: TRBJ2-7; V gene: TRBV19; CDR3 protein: ASRSGTSGSSTYEQY
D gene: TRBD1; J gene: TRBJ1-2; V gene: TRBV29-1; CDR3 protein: SVRAGGADGYT
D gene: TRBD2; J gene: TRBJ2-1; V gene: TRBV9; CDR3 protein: ASSVAGGFSYNEQF
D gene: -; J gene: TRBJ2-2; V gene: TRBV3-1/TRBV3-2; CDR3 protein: ASSQGGKDTGELF
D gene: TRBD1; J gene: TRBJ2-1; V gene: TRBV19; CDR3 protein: ASSFQGAVDEQF
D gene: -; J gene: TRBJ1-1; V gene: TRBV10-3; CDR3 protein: AISDEVPGTEAF
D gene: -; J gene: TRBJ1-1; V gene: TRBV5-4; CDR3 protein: ASRQLGAANTEAF
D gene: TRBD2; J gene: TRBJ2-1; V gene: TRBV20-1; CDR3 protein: SANDLAGDSNEQF
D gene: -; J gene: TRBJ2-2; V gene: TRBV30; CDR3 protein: AWKGTWAGELF
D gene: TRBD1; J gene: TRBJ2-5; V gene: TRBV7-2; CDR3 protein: ASSPRPGGSSETQY
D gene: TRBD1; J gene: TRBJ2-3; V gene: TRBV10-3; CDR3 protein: AIRGTGDTDTQY
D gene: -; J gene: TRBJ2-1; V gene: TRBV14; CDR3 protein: ASSQGNPYEQF
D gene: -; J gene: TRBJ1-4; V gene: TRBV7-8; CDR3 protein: ASSSSEVKLF
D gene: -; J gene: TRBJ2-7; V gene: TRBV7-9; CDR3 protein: ASSLSGRVHEQY
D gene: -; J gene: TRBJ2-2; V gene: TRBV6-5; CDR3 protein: ASSYSSQPGSGELF